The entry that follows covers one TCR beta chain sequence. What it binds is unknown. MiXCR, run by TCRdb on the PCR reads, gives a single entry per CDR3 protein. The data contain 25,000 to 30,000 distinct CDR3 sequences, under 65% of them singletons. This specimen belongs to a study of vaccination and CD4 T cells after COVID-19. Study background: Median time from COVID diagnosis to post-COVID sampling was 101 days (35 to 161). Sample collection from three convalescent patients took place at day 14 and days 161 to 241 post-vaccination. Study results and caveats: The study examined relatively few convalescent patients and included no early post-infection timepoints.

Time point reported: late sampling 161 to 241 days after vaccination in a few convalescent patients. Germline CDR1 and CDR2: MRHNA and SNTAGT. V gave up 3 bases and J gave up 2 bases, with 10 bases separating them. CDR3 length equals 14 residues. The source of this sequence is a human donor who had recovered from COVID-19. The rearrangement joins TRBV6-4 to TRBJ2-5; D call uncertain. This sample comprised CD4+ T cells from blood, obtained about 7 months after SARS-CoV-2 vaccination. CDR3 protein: CASSDLAVQETQYF. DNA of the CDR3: TGTGCCAGCAGTGATTTGGCGGTGCAAGAGACCCAGTACTTC.